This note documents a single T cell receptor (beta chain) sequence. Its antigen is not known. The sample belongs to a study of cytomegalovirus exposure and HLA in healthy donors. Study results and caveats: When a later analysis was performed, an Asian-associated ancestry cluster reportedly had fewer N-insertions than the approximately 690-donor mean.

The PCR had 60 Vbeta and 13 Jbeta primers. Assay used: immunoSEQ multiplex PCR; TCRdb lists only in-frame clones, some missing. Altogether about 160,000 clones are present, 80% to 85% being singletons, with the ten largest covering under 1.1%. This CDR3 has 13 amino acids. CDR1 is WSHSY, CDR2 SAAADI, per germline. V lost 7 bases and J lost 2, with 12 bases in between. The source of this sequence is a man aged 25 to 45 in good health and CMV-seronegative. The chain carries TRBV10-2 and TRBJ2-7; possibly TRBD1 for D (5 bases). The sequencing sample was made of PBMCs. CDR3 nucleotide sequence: TGCGCCAGCAAACAGGCAAAGACCTACGAGCAGTACTTC. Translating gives CASKQAKTYEQYF.